This note documents a single T cell receptor (beta chain) sequence. Its target is not known. The data belong to a study of cytotoxic CD8 clonotypes in ibrutinib-treated CLL. Study-wide findings and caveats: Baseline clonality, above age-matched healthy donor levels, tracked circulating CD8+ T-cell counts.

TCR beta library input comprised roughly 1.9 micrograms of genomic DNA from cryopreserved PBMCs. The method was immunoSEQ multiplex PCR; TCRdb's version includes in-frame clones alone and lacks a portion of them. Altogether roughly 180,000 clones are present, 72% being singletons, with the ten largest covering roughly an eighth. The CDR3 length is 15 residues. Germline values: CDR1 KGHSH, CDR2 LQKENI. Losses at the gene ends were 3 bases for V and 3 bases for J; bases not matched to a gene: 7. The TCR sequence derives from a human donor with chronic lymphocytic leukemia. V is TRBV18 and J is TRBJ2-5; 7 bases agree with TRBD2. This specimen consisted of PBMCs, obtained after 24 months of ibrutinib treatment. In DNA, the CDR3 is TGTGCCAGCTCACCGCGGGGACTATCGAAAGAGACCCAGTACTTC. Protein product: CASSPRGLSKETQYF.